These 11 T cell receptor beta chains came from one sample sequenced in a study of identical twins. Each CDR3 protein is one row after TCRdb ran MiXCR on the 5' RACE reads. The sample yields a few hundred thousand distinct CDR3 sequences, approximately 9.6% seen once. This same sample was also taken into another study, of yellow fever vaccine responses in identical twins.

The sequenced sample was PBMCs. These receptors all stem from a young woman in good health.

This clonotype was seen ten or more times. The genes are TRBV5-1 and TRBJ1-1, with a weak D call TRBD1 (5 bases). Per the germline V gene, CDR1 is SGHRS and CDR2 is YFSETQ. V gave up 4 bases and J gave up 0 bases, with 7 bases separating them. The CDR3 length is 13 residues. The CDR3 nucleotides are TGCGCCAGCAGCCGGACACTGAACACTGAAGCTTTCTTT. Amino acid sequence: CASSRTLNTEAFF.

This clonotype occurred many times. The chain combines TRBV12-3 or TRBV12-4 with TRBJ2-1; 8 positions match TRBD1. This CDR3 has 12 amino acids. V shed 8 bases, J shed 6 bases, and the junction held 3 bases outside the gene matches. The CDR3 reads CASLTGANEQFF. The CDR3 DNA follows: TGTGCCAGCTTGACAGGGGCCAATGAGCAGTTCTTC.

The table lists this clonotype with many counts. V usage is TRBV7-2 and J usage is TRBJ2-1, with D tentatively TRBD2 (5 bases). Trimming removed 5 bases at V and 8 bases at J, with 13 bases between. CDR1 is SGHTA and CDR2 is FQGNSA in the germline V gene. The length of the CDR3 is 13 residues. CDR3 DNA sequence: TGTGCCAGCAGCCGCATCGGGGAGCATGAGCAGTTCTTC. Encoded protein: CASSRIGEHEQFF.

This clonotype came up many times. The chain recombines TRBV29-1 with TRBJ2-3; a possible D gene is TRBD2 (5 bases). The germline gives CDR1 SQVTM, CDR2 ANQGSEA. V lost 2 bases, J lost 3 bases, and 9 bases lay in between. This CDR3 has 13 amino acids. This CDR3 reads CSVELGVTDTQYF. The CDR3 coding sequence is TGCAGCGTTGAACTCGGGGTGACAGATACGCAGTATTTT.

V is TRBV4-2 and J is TRBJ1-1, with D possibly matching TRBD1 (6 bases). Trimming pared 1 base from V and 7 bases from J, leaving 10 bases between. This CDR3 contains 13 residues. Germline V CDR1 and CDR2: LGHNA, YNFKEQ. The CDR3 DNA sequence: TGTGCCAGCAGCCAAGGGACAGTGAATGAAGCTTTCTTT. This translates into CASSQGTVNEAFF.

This clonotype was counted at least ten times. This chain connects TRBV3-1 to TRBJ2-7; 7 nucleotides line up with TRBD1. This CDR3 has 15 residues. After removal of 1 base from V and 3 bases from J, the junction contained 6 bases not matched to a gene. Germline V gives CDR1 LGHDT, CDR2 YNNKEL (reference sequence). CDR3 DNA: TGTGCCAGCAGCCAAGCCCCGACAGGGTTCTACGAGCAGTACTTC. Protein product: CASSQAPTGFYEQYF.

The V call is TRBV25-1, the J call TRBJ2-5; 7 nucleotides align to TRBD2. CDR1 is MGHDK and CDR2 is SYGVNS in the germline V gene. The trim removed 3 bases at V and 4 bases at J, leaving 5 bases unmatched. CDR3 size: 14 residues. Here the CDR3 reads CASSESGMGETQYF. The CDR3 DNA reads as TGTGCCAGCAGTGAGAGCGGGATGGGAGAGACCCAGTACTTC.

This clonotype was observed at least ten times. This chain uses TRBV6-5 with TRBJ1-4, with a possible D match to TRBD1 (5 bases). V shed 4 bases and J shed 7 bases, with 13 bases lying between them. This CDR3 spans 14 amino acids. Germline values: CDR1 MNHEY, CDR2 SVGAGI. The CDR3: CASSSRGLAEKLFF. In DNA, the CDR3 is TGTGCCAGCAGTTCACGGGGCTTGGCTGAAAAACTGTTTTTT.

This clonotype was counted at least ten times. The V gene is TRBV7-8, the J gene TRBJ2-1; D gene unclear. Germline lookup yields CDR1 SGHVS and CDR2 FQNEAQ. V was clipped by 1 base and J by 7 bases, with 23 bases between them. This CDR3 region has 18 residues. Here the CDR3 reads CASSLGPLDGREVNEQFF. CDR3 bases: TGTGCCAGCAGCTTAGGACCACTGGACGGCCGTGAGGTGAATGAGCAGTTCTTC.

The CDR3 loop is CASSWSGTGGYEQYF. In DNA, the CDR3 is TGCGCCAGCAGCTGGTCCGGGACAGGGGGCTACGAGCAGTACTTC. The chain employs TRBV5-1 and TRBJ2-7, with 11 bases identical to TRBD1. V shed 3 bases and J 3 bases; nucleotides not matched to a gene: 5. The CDR3 is 15 amino acids. Germline-derived CDR1 and CDR2 are SGHRS and YFSETQ.

This clonotype was seen repeatedly, ten times or more. V and J are TRBV4-3 and TRBJ2-6, with 9 positions matching TRBD1. The ends lost 7 bases at V and 0 bases at J; junction bases unmatched: 10. The CDR3 is 18 residues long. Germline-derived CDR1 and CDR2 are LGHNA and YSLEER. CDR3 protein: CASTTAQGALSGANVLTF. The DNA for the CDR3 is TGCGCCAGCACCACCGCACAGGGGGCCCTCTCTGGGGCCAACGTCCTGACTTTC.